This TCR beta chain appears in the sequencing data of a study of PD-1 blockade in classical Hodgkin lymphoma. Study information: Patients received nivolumab 3 mg/kg intravenously every 2 weeks.

Comments on this clone: Its antigen is as yet unknown.

With 7 bases clipped from V and 0 bases from J, the junction kept 5 bases outside the gene matches. This CDR3 is 16 amino acids long. CDR1 MDHEN and CDR2 SYDVKM come from the germline V gene. Study conclusions and caveats: Repertoire differences have undefined causes, possibly disease activity or prior therapy.

Produced via immunoSEQ multiplex PCR; TCRdb's table is partial and in-frame only. The profile shows around 13,000 clones, around 77% of them singletons. Patients all relapsed after autologous stem cell transplantation, and there was variation in brentuximab vedotin exposure. Sample: peripheral blood mononuclear cells (PBMCs), taken at baseline. This TCR derives from a human donor with classical Hodgkin lymphoma. The V call is TRBV28, the J call TRBJ1-6, with TRBD1 matching 8 bases. The CDR3 bases are TGTGCCAGCAAAAACAGGGGGAGCTCCTATAATTCACCCCTCCACTTT. Translated: CASKNRGSSYNSPLHF.